One and the same sample provided the 3 T cell receptor beta chains below, sequenced in a study of human T cells and chemical hapten exposure. TCRdb fed the RACE reads into MiXCR, producing one record per CDR3 protein. The data show about 290,000 distinct CDR3 sequences, around 7.7% seen once. Indicated time point: pre-sensitization, week 0. Sample treatment: therapeutic diphenylcyclopropenone sensitization with weekly scalp DPC. The sequencing used whole blood, collected in connection with sensitization to the hapten diphenylcyclopropenone (DPC). The origin of the receptors is a man younger than 35 with alopecia areata. Some clones in this sample may be carry-over from other donors' samples.

This clonotype has ten or more counts. The gene calls are TRBV7-2 and TRBJ2-3, with D possibly TRBD1 on 6 matching bases. The germline V gene has CDR1 SGHTA and CDR2 FQGNSA. The CDR3 sequence is 15 residues long. Trimming took 4 bases from V and 5 from J, leaving 16 bases between them. CDR3 nucleotide sequence: TGTGCCAGCAGCTCATCCGGGACACAGGGAGATACGCAGTATTTT. Its translation is CASSSSGTQGDTQYF.

The rearrangement uses TRBV11-2 and TRBJ2-7; D is possibly TRBD1 (5 bases). V dropped 5 bases and J dropped 3 bases, with 11 bases sitting between them. CDR1 and CDR2 (germline): SGHAT, FQNNGV. The CDR3 loop spans 13 amino acids. The CDR3 loop reads CASSLGVFYEQYF. CDR3 coding DNA: TGTGCCAGCAGCCTAGGGGTGTTCTACGAGCAGTACTTC.

The J gene is TRBJ1-4, the V gene TRBV7-9; TRBD1 aligns across 10 bases. There are 19 residues in the CDR3. V was pared by 5 bases and J by 7 bases, with 19 bases of the junction left unmatched. Looked up from germline, CDR1 is SEHNR and CDR2 is FQNEAQ (reference sequence). The CDR3 region is CASSRSHSRDRGAREKLFF. DNA of the CDR3: TGTGCCAGCAGCCGTTCTCATTCCCGGGACAGGGGCGCACGTGAAAAACTGTTTTTT.